The sequence of this T cell receptor beta chain was determined in a study of cytomegalovirus exposure and HLA in healthy donors. Study-wide results and caveats: In a later analysis, parvovirus B19, influenza, CMV and Epstein-Barr virus appeared linked to several top co-occurrence clusters. It was reported that TCR beta sequences correctly inferred the HLA-A and HLA-B alleles for most subjects.

On this clone: Antigen specificity is unknown.

There were likely unrecorded immune exposures, though donors were nominally healthy when sampled. V was cut by 6 bases and J by 9 bases, with 12 bases left in between. The CDR3 contains 12 residues. Germline loops: CDR1 LGHNA, CDR2 YNFKEQ. Both 60 Vbeta primers and 13 Jbeta primers went into the PCR. The protocol was immunoSEQ multiplex PCR, while the TCRdb copy is restricted to in-frame clones and leaves out a portion. The sample has some 170,000 clones; nearly 80% are singletons. Source material: PBMCs. This clonotype was sampled from a female donor in good health and CMV-seronegative. V and J are TRBV4-2 and TRBJ2-1; D remains ambiguous. Here the CDR3 reads CASSLVTGEQFF. CDR3 bases: TGTGCCAGCAGTCTAGTAACGGGTGAGCAGTTCTTC.